Each of the 25 T cell receptor beta chains below was sequenced from the same sample in a study of T-cell reconstitution after alpha-beta-depleted transplantation in children. Study-wide points: It was reported that alpha-beta T cells came from several hundred expanded graft clones (about two months after transplant).

Unique molecular identifiers were incorporated during preparation of the TCRbeta library. TCRdb called the PCR reads again in MiXCR, with one record for every CDR3 protein. The table records approximately 32,000 distinct CDR3 sequences, 5.5% to 7% of them present only once. These TCRs are of unknown antigen specificity. Specimen: peripheral blood, collected 60 days after TCRalphabeta/CD19-depleted stem cell transplant. The receptors were sampled from a child less than two years old who had a stem cell transplant for acute myeloid leukemia, so the T cells may come from the graft donor.

Many counts were recorded for this clonotype. This chain uses TRBV7-9 with TRBJ2-1, with 10 bases fitting TRBD1. V was clipped by 5 bases and J by 7 bases; unmatched bases: 5. This CDR3 is built from 14 residues. Germline CDR1 reads SEHNR; CDR2 reads FQNEAQ (reference sequence). In DNA form, the CDR3 reads TGTGCCAGCAGCCCCAGGACAGGGGGGAATGAGCAGTTCTTC. It encodes CASSPRTGGNEQFF.

The sample holds many counts of this clonotype. The chain uses TRBV14 and TRBJ1-1; perhaps TRBD1 as D (6 bases). There are 16 residues in the CDR3. With 7 bases removed from V and 5 bases from J, the gap between germline ends came to 23 bases. Germline CDR1 is SGHDN and CDR2 is FVKESK. For the CDR3, the DNA is TGTGCCAGCACCCCCTTCTTCCGAGACAGGAAGACTGAAGCTTTCTTT. It encodes CASTPFFRDRKTEAFF.

The sample holds many counts of this clonotype. The chain couples TRBV28 to TRBJ1-1, with D possibly TRBD1 on 5 matching bases. Trimming took off 3 bases at V and 1 base at J, with 15 bases between the two ends. The V gene's germline CDR1 is MDHEN and CDR2 SYDVKM. This CDR3 spans 16 amino acids. The CDR3 nucleotides are TGTGCCAGCAGTTTCGAGACAGAAGGAAGGAACACTGAAGCTTTCTTT. Protein sequence: CASSFETEGRNTEAFF.

In this sample, this clonotype turned up many times. This chain uses TRBV29-1 with TRBJ2-7, with D tentatively TRBD1 (7 bases). Trimming removed 6 bases at V and 7 bases at J, with 13 bases between. Germline V gene data show CDR1 as SQVTM and CDR2 as ANQGSEA. This CDR3 has 11 residues. The CDR3 nucleotides read TGCAGCGTCCCAGGGGGAGGAGAGCAGTACTTC. The encoded protein is CSVPGGGEQYF.

This chain uses TRBV18 with TRBJ2-7, with 7 bases aligning to TRBD2. V lost 10 bases and J lost 12; bases outside the gene matches: 9. The CDR3 runs to 10 residues. Per germline, CDR1 KGHSH and CDR2 LQKENI. The CDR3 spells CAIRGREGYF. In DNA, the CDR3 is TGTGCCATCCGAGGAAGGGAGGGGTACTTC.

This clonotype was picked up many times. V is TRBV6-2 or TRBV6-3 and J is TRBJ2-1, with 8 bases that match TRBD2. V dropped 6 bases and J dropped 9; count of bases not matched to a gene: 10. CDR3 length equals 14 residues. From germline, CDR1 is MNHEY and CDR2 SVGEGT. This CDR3 is CASSDPGLAGEQFF. In DNA, the CDR3 is TGTGCCAGCAGCGATCCCGGACTAGCCGGTGAGCAGTTCTTC.

The V gene is TRBV30, the J gene TRBJ2-7, with a tentative D call TRBD1 (6 bases). CDR3 length equals 12 residues. V shed 3 bases and J shed 2 bases, with 8 bases lying between them. In germline, CDR1 is GTSNPN, CDR2 SVGIG (reference sequence). CDR3 sequence reads: CAWRDSPYEQYF. Written as DNA, the CDR3 is TGTGCCTGGAGGGACAGCCCCTACGAGCAGTACTTC.

This clonotype was seen many times. The chain couples TRBV7-6 to TRBJ2-5; D possibly corresponds to TRBD2 (5 bases). Germline CDR1 SGHVS, CDR2 FNYEAQ. The CDR3 length is 13 residues. Trimming took 5 bases from V and 5 from J, leaving 12 bases between them. In nucleotides, the CDR3 is TGTGCCAGCAGCCCCGGGGAGACGGAGACCCAGTACTTC. Encoded protein: CASSPGETETQYF.

This clonotype was counted at least ten times. J is TRBJ1-4 and V is TRBV6-5; D unresolved. V dropped 8 bases and J dropped 0 bases, with 10 bases sitting between them. The germline gives CDR1 MNHEY, CDR2 SVGAGI. The CDR3 runs 14 residues. The CDR3 region has the DNA TGTGCCAGCCTCCGGACCCCAACTAATGAAAAACTGTTTTTT. It specifies CASLRTPTNEKLFF.

This clonotype was detected many times. This rearrangement joins TRBV7-9 to TRBJ1-2, with 7 bases aligning to TRBD1. Germline assignment: CDR1 SEHNR and CDR2 FQNEAQ (reference sequence). The V and J ends lost 5 bases and 9 bases, in that order; junction bases with no gene match: 6. The CDR3 consists of 12 residues. The CDR3 loop is CASSTDRESYTF. CDR3 in DNA: TGTGCCAGCAGCACCGACAGGGAAAGCTACACCTTC.

In this sample, this clonotype turned up many times. The J gene is TRBJ1-3, the V gene TRBV5-1, with 7 bases lining up with TRBD1. Germline V gene lookup returns CDR1 SGHRS and CDR2 YFSETQ. This CDR3 spans 16 amino acids. The J segment lost 1 base and the V segment lost 0 bases, leaving 4 bases of the junction unmatched. The CDR3 region has the DNA TGCGCCAGCAGCTTGGAGGGGACAGATTCTGGAAACACCATATATTTT. This translates into CASSLEGTDSGNTIYF.

This clonotype was recorded many times. The gene calls are TRBV4-2 and TRBJ2-7, with D tentatively TRBD1 (6 bases). This CDR3 has 17 residues. Germline CDR1 is LGHNA and CDR2 is YNFKEQ. The ends were cut back, 0 bases at V and 0 bases at J, with 15 bases in the middle. CDR3 nucleotides: TGTGCCAGCAGCCAAGATAAAGAGGACAGTGGCTCCTACGAGCAGTACTTC. This translates into CASSQDKEDSGSYEQYF.

This clonotype was recorded at least ten times. The V gene is TRBV12-5, the J gene TRBJ2-1, with D possibly matching TRBD2 (5 bases). This CDR3 has 15 amino acids. V lost 7 bases and J lost 1, with 14 bases in between. Germline assignment: CDR1 LGHNT and CDR2 FRNRAP. The chain's CDR3 is CASAPWPGSYNEQFF. The CDR3 coding sequence is TGTGCTAGTGCCCCGTGGCCGGGATCCTACAATGAGCAGTTCTTC.

This clonotype appeared many times. This chain links TRBV9 with TRBJ2-7; D remains ambiguous. The germline V and J ends were trimmed by 0 bases and 1 base, with 8 bases remaining between them. From germline, CDR1 is SGDLS and CDR2 YYNGEE. CDR3 size: 14 residues. The CDR3 DNA reads as TGTGCCAGCAGCGTAGAGGCGGAGTCCTACGAGCAGTACTTC. It translates to CASSVEAESYEQYF.

The V call is TRBV5-1, the J call TRBJ1-5; 11 bases align to TRBD1. The CDR3 has 16 residues. V was clipped by 0 bases and J by 6 bases; unmatched bases: 5. The V gene's germline CDR1 is SGHRS and CDR2 YFSETQ. CDR3 sequence: CASSLAGQGAGQPQHF. CDR3 coding DNA: TGCGCCAGCAGCTTGGCCGGACAGGGGGCCGGTCAGCCCCAGCATTTT.

This clonotype was counted many times. Here the CDR3 reads CASSEPKGAEEQYF. For the CDR3, the DNA is TGTGCCAGCAGTGAACCTAAGGGGGCCGAAGAGCAGTACTTC. The chain carries TRBV2 and TRBJ2-7, with TRBD1 matching over 7 bases. V was pared by 2 bases and J by 7 bases, with 8 bases of the junction left unmatched. Germline values: CDR1 SNHLY, CDR2 FYNNEI. This CDR3 spans 14 amino acids.

This clonotype was counted many times. V and J are TRBV9 and TRBJ1-1; D is undetermined. V lost 0 bases and J 4 bases, leaving 4 bases between the germline ends. The CDR3 has 12 residues. Germline V CDR1 and CDR2: SGDLS, YYNGEE. CDR3: CASSVGVTEAFF. Written as DNA, the CDR3 is TGTGCCAGCAGCGTAGGGGTCACTGAAGCTTTCTTT. Based on the CDR3 plus reference TRBV9 and TRBJ1-1, the full variable domain is DSGVTQTPKHLITATGQRVTLRCSPRSGDLSVYWYQQSLDQGLQFLIQYYNGEERAKGNILERFSAQQFPDLHSELNLSSLELGDSALYFCASSVGVTEAFFGQGTRLTVV.

This clonotype was observed at least ten times. The V call is TRBV7-9, the J call TRBJ1-1, with 7 positions matching TRBD1. The CDR3 is made up of 14 amino acids. Unmatched junction bases numbered 6, after V lost 2 bases and J lost 6 bases. CDR1 is SEHNR and CDR2 is FQNEAQ in the germline V gene (reference sequence). The CDR3 loop is CASSLNRGGAEAFF. For the CDR3, the DNA is TGTGCCAGCAGCTTAAACAGGGGAGGAGCTGAAGCTTTCTTT.

This clonotype appeared many times. V is TRBV10-3 and J is TRBJ2-3; D uncertain. Germline V gene data show CDR1 as ENHRY and CDR2 as SYGVKD. The CDR3 length is 11 residues. V was clipped by 5 bases and J by 2 bases, with 2 bases between them. The CDR3 spells CAISYTDTQYF. In nucleotides, the CDR3 is TGTGCCATCAGTTACACAGATACGCAGTATTTT.

This clonotype showed up many times. This rearrangement joins TRBV29-1 to TRBJ2-7, with 8 bases aligning to TRBD2. The CDR3 has 13 amino acids. V shed 7 bases and J 5 bases; nucleotides not matched to a gene: 10. Germline V gene sequence: CDR1 SQVTM, CDR2 ANQGSEA. Here the CDR3 DNA reads TGCAGCGGCCTGGGACTAGAGGTCAACGAGCAGTACTTC. Translated, it gives CSGLGLEVNEQYF.

Many counts were recorded for this clonotype. The chain couples TRBV5-1 to TRBJ1-4; no firm D call. The germline V gene has CDR1 SGHRS and CDR2 YFSETQ. This CDR3 has 13 amino acids. V lost 3 bases and J 6 bases, leaving 9 bases between the germline ends. The CDR3 sequence: CASSSSVDEKLFF. The CDR3 nucleotides are TGCGCCAGCAGCTCCAGTGTAGATGAAAAACTGTTTTTT.

This clonotype has ten or more counts. V gene TRBV28 combines with J gene TRBJ1-1; D is uncertain. CDR3 size: 14 residues. Germline assignment: CDR1 MDHEN and CDR2 SYDVKM. V was cut by 1 base and J by 2 bases, with 8 bases left in between. The CDR3 sequence is CASSLYAGNTEAFF. The CDR3 nucleotides are TGTGCCAGCAGTTTATACGCGGGTAACACTGAAGCTTTCTTT.

This clonotype came up many times. The CDR3, as DNA: TGCAGTGCTAGAGATGGGGGGGCCCTCCCCACAGATACGCAGTATTTT. As protein: CSARDGGALPTDTQYF. The V call is TRBV20-1, the J call TRBJ2-3, with D perhaps TRBD2 (7 bases). The germline V gene encodes CDR1 DFQATT and CDR2 SNEGSKA (reference sequence). The CDR3 covers 16 residues. V lost 0 bases, J lost 2 bases, and 15 bases lay in between.

This clonotype was recorded many times. The rearrangement joins TRBV24-1 to TRBJ2-1; maybe TRBD2 (6 bases). The CDR3 is 14 amino acids. Germline CDR1 reads KGHDR; CDR2 reads SFDVKD. The V end was cut by 6 bases, the J end by 3 bases, with 11 bases between. CDR3 sequence: CATSTPGLYNEQFF. CDR3 nucleotide sequence: TGTGCCACCAGTACACCGGGACTCTACAATGAGCAGTTCTTC.

The sample holds many counts of this clonotype. V usage is TRBV29-1 and J usage is TRBJ1-2, with TRBD1 matching 7 bases. The CDR3 covers 15 residues. The V segment lost 5 bases and the J segment 1 base; nucleotides outside the gene matches: 10. Germline V lookup: CDR1 SQVTM, CDR2 ANQGSEA. DNA for the CDR3: TGCAGCGTTAAAAATTTGGACAGGCATAACTATGGCTACACCTTC. Translated: CSVKNLDRHNYGYTF.